Sequencing of this T cell receptor beta chain was carried out in a study of T cells in Graves' hyperthyroidism and ophthalmopathy. RNA transcripts yielded amplified TCR beta CDR3 regions. The TCR CDR3 first-round RT-PCR relied on the HTBI primer set. MiXCR was run by TCRdb on the multiplex PCR reads, yielding one entry per CDR3 protein. The sample contains hundreds of thousands of distinct CDR3 sequences, nearly 45% of which appear only once. Thyroid ultrasound, orbital computed tomography, clinical symptoms, and serum thyroxine and TRAb underpinned diagnoses. The study's findings and limits: Among thyroid clonotypes expanded above 0.001, most also appeared in blood. Before onset, ophthalmopathy was predicted by the model a median approximately 6.5 months earlier. Ophthalmopathy was told apart from stable hyperthyroidism by a 13 V-J model.

The CDR3 is 14 residues long. Trimming at V came to 5 bases and at J to 9 bases, leaving 10 bases not matched to a gene. Germline CDR1 is SGHTA and CDR2 is FQGTGA. In regard to this clonotype: The antigen remains unidentified.

Specimen: peripheral blood or thyroid tissue (not recorded which). The chain couples TRBV7-3 to TRBJ1-1; 9 nucleotides match TRBD1. The clonotype comes from an adult man with Graves' disease, either hyperthyroidism or ophthalmopathy (not recorded which). The CDR3 region has the DNA TGTGCCAGCAGCAAGTCCGGGACAGGGTTTAAAGCTTTCTTT. It specifies CASSKSGTGFKAFF.